This T cell receptor beta chain was retrieved from a study of vaccination and CD4 T cells after COVID-19. Study-wide context: Collection of post-COVID samples occurred a median about 98 days after diagnosis, spanning a range of 35 to 161. Following dose two, a median about 70 days (range 14 to 241) passed before post-vaccine samples were taken.

CDR3 length equals 15 residues. Germline CDR1 SEHNR, CDR2 FQNEAQ (reference sequence). Trimming stripped 4 bases from V and 0 bases from J, with 11 bases between. Once obtained from cultured CD4+ T cells, the DNA was sequenced using the Oncomine TCR Beta short-read assay. Using its own MiXCR run on the PCR reads, TCRdb lists one record per CDR3 protein. The sample lists 11,000 or so distinct CDR3 sequences, around 58% occurring once. The treatment here: approximately 10-day PBMC culture with coronavirus spike peptide pools or control peptides (ViraFEST assay). Negative selection was the method that isolated CD4+ T cells after 10 days of culture. In its sample, this clonotype was seen a few times. What it binds is unknown.

J is TRBJ2-3 and V is TRBV7-9, with a tentative D call TRBD2 (5 bases). This clonotype was obtained from a human donor who had recovered from COVID-19. Sequencing was performed on CD4+ T cells from blood, cultured in vitro. For the CDR3, the DNA is TGTGCCAGCAGCTGGCGAGGGCCTAGCACAGATACGCAGTATTTT. This gives the protein CASSWRGPSTDTQYF. Full variable domain (outside the CDR3, taken from reference TRBV7-9 and TRBJ2-3): DTGVSQNPRHKITKRGQNVTFRCDPISEHNRLYWYRQTLGQGPEFLTYFQNEAQLEKSRLLSDRFSAERPKGSFSTLEIQRTEQGDSAMYLCASSWRGPSTDTQYFGPGTRLTVL.